What follows is one T cell receptor beta chain and its context. A read error may produce the germline difference seen at one junction end. The data are from a study of blood T cell repertoires in COVID-19. Study summary: In each case, the material was cDNA or gDNA derived from T cells, B-cell-depleted T cells, or PBMCs.

As processed by the authors: Amplification of reference gene primers was used by the study to estimate nucleated cell counts. Some clones are missing from TCRdb's copy, which holds only in-frame ones; the method was immunoSEQ multiplex PCR. The DNA was the basis for D and trimming; V, J and clone size are from that table. The data contain about 170,000 clones, about four fifths of them seen just once; the ten biggest clones take up approximately 2.4%. Germline CDR1 and CDR2: SSHAT and FNYEAQ (reference sequence). The CDR3 length is 16 residues. The chain is built from TRBV7-7 and TRBJ2-7; D is possibly TRBD1 (7 bases). Sequenced: peripheral blood. This clonotype was obtained from a human donor with acute or convalescent COVID-19. The donor label of this sample is uncertain. CDR3 in amino acids: CASSLGGTVLSYEQYF. As DNA, the CDR3 is TGTGCTAGCAGCTTAGGGGGGACAGTACTTTCCTACGAGCAGTACTTC.